The present T cell receptor beta chain was sequenced within a study of regulatory T cells in long-lasting Graves disease. The wider study: The definition of persistent Graves' disease was over 5 years of antithyroid drugs with positive TSH receptor antibodies. Whole-study findings and limits: It is possible that accuracy was reduced by the small size of the sample. Favored gene segments in persistent disease were TRBV28, TRBJ1-2 and TRBJ2-5.

Time point reported: persistent/refractory GD, antithyroid drugs over 5 years with positive TRAb. After RNA was extracted from PBMCs, the TCR library was made from it. The TCR beta library used iRepertoire HTBI primers with Arm-PCR amplification of CDR3. Study processing details: Across samples, more than 55 TRBV and roughly 13 TRBJ segments were found. TCRdb reanalysed the multiplex PCR reads using MiXCR and keeps one entry per CDR3 protein. The V and J calls were determined by TCRdb, not by the authors. The sample carries hundreds of thousands of distinct CDR3 sequences, roughly 30% recorded once. This clonotype was seen at least ten times. Its antigen is as yet unknown. CDR1 and CDR2 from the germline V gene are MNHNS and SASEGT. Trimming cost V 2 bases and J 2 bases, with 6 bases left between them. This CDR3 region has 14 residues.

V is TRBV6-1 and J is TRBJ2-2; D gene unclear. This TCR was sampled from a female donor with Graves disease. The sample was peripheral blood mononuclear cells (PBMCs), taken when the disease was refractory, from a patient treated with antithyroid drugs. The CDR3 nucleotides are TGTGCCAGCAGTGAATTGAGAAACACCGGGGAGCTGTTTTTT. It specifies CASSELRNTGELFF.